Following are 10 T cell receptor beta chains from one sample sequenced in a study of cytomegalovirus exposure and HLA in healthy donors. Amplification used 60 Vbeta primers and 13 Jbeta primers. Only in-frame clones appear in the TCRdb table, and some are missing; sequencing was by immunoSEQ multiplex PCR. The sample gives roughly 90,000 clones, about 68% of which show up once; about 22% is in the top ten. The sample taken for sequencing was PBMCs. Source of these receptors: a man aged 25-40 years in good health and CMV-seropositive.

The chain links TRBV19 to TRBJ2-2; D is uncertain. Trimming pared 4 bases from V and 3 bases from J, leaving 6 bases between. Germline CDR1 LNHDA, CDR2 SQIVND (reference sequence). This CDR3 is 13 amino acids long. The CDR3 loop is CASSTGHTGELFF. The CDR3 nucleotides are TGTGCCAGTAGTACGGGTCACACCGGGGAGCTGTTTTTT.

To note about this clone: A read error may be the cause here, since a much bigger clone is one base away. The chain joins TRBV4-3 to TRBJ2-5; 8 bases are a match to TRBD2. The V segment lost 5 bases and the J segment 4 bases; nucleotides outside the gene matches: 12. The CDR3 loop spans 16 amino acids. Germline V gene data show CDR1 as LGHNA and CDR2 as YSLEER. The CDR3 DNA sequence: TGCGCCAGCAGCAAAGCCTATGTCGCGGGAGGAGAGACCCAGTACTTC. Translated, it gives CASSKAYVAGGETQYF.

This clone was recorded a few times. The chain uses TRBV5-8 and TRBJ2-5; 11 nucleotides match TRBD1. Trimming at V came to 0 bases and at J to 5 bases, leaving 6 bases not matched to a gene. This CDR3 comprises 16 residues. Germline V gives CDR1 SGHTS, CDR2 YDEGEE. As DNA, the CDR3 is TGTGCCAGCAGCTTGGGAGGACAGGGGGCGAAGGAGACCCAGTACTTC. The encoded protein is CASSLGGQGAKETQYF.

This chain links TRBV9 with TRBJ1-1, with D possibly matching TRBD1 (5 bases). CDR1 is SGDLS and CDR2 is YYNGEE in the germline V gene. This CDR3 contains 13 residues. Trimming pared 4 bases from V and 0 bases from J, leaving 7 bases between. The CDR3 DNA sequence: TGTGCCAGCAGCACGGGGGTGAACACTGAAGCTTTCTTT. Protein product: CASSTGVNTEAFF.

The chain has TRBV9 and TRBJ2-2, with D perhaps TRBD2 (5 bases). The CDR3 length is 15 residues. Trimming took off 1 base at V and 1 base at J, with 8 bases between the two ends. CDR1 and CDR2 (germline): SGDLS, YYNGEE. The CDR3 is CASSVHAGNTGELFF. The DNA for the CDR3 is TGTGCCAGCAGCGTACATGCGGGGAACACCGGGGAGCTGTTTTTT.

The rearrangement joins TRBV5-1 to TRBJ2-1, with a tentative D call TRBD2 (5 bases). The germline V and J ends were trimmed by 2 bases and 5 bases, with 11 bases remaining between them. The length of the CDR3 is 14 residues. The germline V gene has CDR1 SGHRS and CDR2 YFSETQ. Here the CDR3 reads CASSFRGPNNEQFF. DNA for the CDR3: TGCGCCAGCAGCTTCCGGGGTCCCAACAATGAGCAGTTCTTC.

The chain employs TRBV15 and TRBJ2-7, with 11 positions matching TRBD2. This CDR3 spans 17 amino acids. CDR1 LNHNV and CDR2 YYDKDF come from the germline V gene (reference sequence). Trimming took 0 bases from V and 3 from J; bases not matched to a gene: 7. CDR3 DNA: TGTGCCACCAGCAGAGACCCCGCTAGCGGGAGGTTCTACGAGCAGTACTTC. It specifies CATSRDPASGRFYEQYF.

The sample holds one count of this clone. V usage is TRBV11-2 and J usage is TRBJ1-1; D is perhaps TRBD1 (5 bases). Between the trimmed V and J ends, which lost 0 bases and 10 bases, there was a span of 12 bases. The germline gives CDR1 SGHAT, CDR2 FQNNGV. The length of the CDR3 is 13 residues. The CDR3 DNA sequence: TGTGCCAGCAGCTTAGATACGGCCCAGGGAGCTTTCTTT. As protein: CASSLDTAQGAFF.

This chain links TRBV9 with TRBJ2-7, with 9 bases aligning to TRBD1. CDR3 length: 14 residues. Trimming removed 3 bases from V and 2 bases from J; junction bases left unmatched: 3. Germline V gene lookup returns CDR1 SGDLS and CDR2 YYNGEE. This chain's CDR3 is CASSEDRGPYEQYF. DNA of the CDR3: TGTGCCAGCAGCGAGGACAGGGGCCCCTACGAGCAGTACTTC.

V gene TRBV6-5 combines with J gene TRBJ2-3, with no clear D. Germline CDR1 and CDR2: MNHEY and SVGAGI. This CDR3 is built from 15 residues. The V end lost 0 bases, the J end lost 2 bases, and 9 bases lay between the germline ends. Here the CDR3 reads CASSYSSRPTDTQYF. Written as DNA, the CDR3 is TGTGCCAGCAGTTACTCTAGCAGACCCACAGATACGCAGTATTTT.